This TCR beta chain was recovered during a study of T cell responses to AZD1222 COVID-19 vaccine. Across the whole study: Pooling was applied to second doses at about 4 or about 12 weeks. Whole-study findings and limits: Researchers took repertoire samples only after the peak T cell response had come. Nearly half of spike-specific TCRs reportedly target variant regions that are unmutated in the B.1.351 and B.1.1.7 variants.

TCRdb's copy holds only in-frame clones and misses some; the assay was immunoSEQ multiplex PCR. Among roughly 120,000 clones listed, approximately 90% were seen once. The CDR3 is made up of 15 amino acids. Unmatched junction bases numbered 13, after V lost 6 bases and J lost 6 bases. From germline, CDR1 is KGHSH and CDR2 LQKENI. As to this clone: The antigen is unknown.

The source material was peripheral blood, sampled on day 0 of AZD1222 vaccination. The chain is built from TRBV18 and TRBJ1-2, with 7 bases lining up with TRBD1. This sequence originates from an adult in good health. The CDR3 loop is CASSPRDRVRDGYTF. CDR3 sequence (DNA): TGTGCCAGCTCTCCTAGGGACAGAGTAAGGGATGGCTACACCTTC.